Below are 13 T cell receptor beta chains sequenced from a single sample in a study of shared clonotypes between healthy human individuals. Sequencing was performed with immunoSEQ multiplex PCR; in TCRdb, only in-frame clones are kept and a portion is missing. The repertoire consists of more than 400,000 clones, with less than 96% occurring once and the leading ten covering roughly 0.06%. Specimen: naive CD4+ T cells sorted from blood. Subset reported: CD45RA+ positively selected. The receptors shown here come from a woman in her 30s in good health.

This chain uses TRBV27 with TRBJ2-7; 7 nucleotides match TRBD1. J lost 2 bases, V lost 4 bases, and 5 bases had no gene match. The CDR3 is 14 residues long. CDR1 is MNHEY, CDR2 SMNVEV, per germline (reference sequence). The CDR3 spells CASSSQGQAYEQYF. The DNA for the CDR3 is TGTGCCAGCAGTTCGCAAGGACAGGCCTACGAGCAGTACTTC.

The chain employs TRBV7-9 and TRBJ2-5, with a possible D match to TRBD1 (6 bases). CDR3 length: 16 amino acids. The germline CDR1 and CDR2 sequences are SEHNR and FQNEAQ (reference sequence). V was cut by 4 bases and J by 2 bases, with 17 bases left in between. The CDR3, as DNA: TGTGCCAGCAGCTCGCCGGGACACAATACACAAGAGACCCAGTACTTC. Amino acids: CASSSPGHNTQETQYF. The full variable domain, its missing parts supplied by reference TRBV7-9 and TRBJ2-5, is DTGVSQNPRHKITKRGQNVTFRCDPISEHNRLYWYRQTLGQGPEFLTYFQNEAQLEKSRLLSDRFSAERPKGSFSTLEIQRTEQGDSAMYLCASSSPGHNTQETQYFGPGTRLLVL.

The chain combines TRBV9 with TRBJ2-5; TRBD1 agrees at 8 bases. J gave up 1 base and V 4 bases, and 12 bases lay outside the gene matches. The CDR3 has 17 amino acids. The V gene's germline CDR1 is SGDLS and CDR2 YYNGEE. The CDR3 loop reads CASSLTTWTGTQETQYF. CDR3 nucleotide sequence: TGTGCCAGCAGCCTCACCACTTGGACAGGGACCCAAGAGACCCAGTACTTC.

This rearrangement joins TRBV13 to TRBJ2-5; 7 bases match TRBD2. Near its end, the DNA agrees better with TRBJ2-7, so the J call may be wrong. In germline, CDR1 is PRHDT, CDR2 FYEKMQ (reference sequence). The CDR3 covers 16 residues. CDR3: CASSSRLTSETYEQYF. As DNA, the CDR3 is TGTGCCAGCAGCTCCCGCCTTACTAGCGAAACCTACGAGCAGTACTTC.

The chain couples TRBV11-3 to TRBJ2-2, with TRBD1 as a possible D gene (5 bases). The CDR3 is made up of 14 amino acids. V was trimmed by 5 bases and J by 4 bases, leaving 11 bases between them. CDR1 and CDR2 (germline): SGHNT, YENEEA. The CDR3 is CASSPGRVTGELFF. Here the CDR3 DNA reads TGTGCCAGCAGCCCCGGCAGGGTCACCGGGGAGCTGTTTTTT.

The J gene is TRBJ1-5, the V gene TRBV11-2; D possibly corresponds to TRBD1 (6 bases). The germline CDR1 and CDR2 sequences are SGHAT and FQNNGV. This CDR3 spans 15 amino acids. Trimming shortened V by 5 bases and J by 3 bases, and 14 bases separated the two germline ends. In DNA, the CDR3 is TGTGCCAGCAGCCTGGGGGCAGGGGTCAATCAGCCCCAGCATTTT. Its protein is CASSLGAGVNQPQHF.

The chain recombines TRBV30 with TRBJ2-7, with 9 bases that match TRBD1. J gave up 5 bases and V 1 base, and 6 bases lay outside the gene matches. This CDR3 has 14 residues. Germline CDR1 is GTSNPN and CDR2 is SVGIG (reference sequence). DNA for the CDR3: TGTGCCTGGAGTGAGGGACAGGGATGGCACGAGCAGTACTTC. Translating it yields CAWSEGQGWHEQYF.

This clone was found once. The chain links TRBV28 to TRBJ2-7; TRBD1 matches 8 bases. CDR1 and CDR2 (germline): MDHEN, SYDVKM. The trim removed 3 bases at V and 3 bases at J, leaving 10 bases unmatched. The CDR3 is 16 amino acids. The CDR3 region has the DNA TGTGCCAGCAGTTTCCAACCCGGGACAGGCAACTACGAGCAGTACTTC. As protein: CASSFQPGTGNYEQYF.

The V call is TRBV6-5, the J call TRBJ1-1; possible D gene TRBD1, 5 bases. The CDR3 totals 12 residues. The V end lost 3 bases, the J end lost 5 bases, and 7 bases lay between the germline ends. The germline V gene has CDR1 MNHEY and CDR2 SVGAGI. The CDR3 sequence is CASSYDRTEAFF. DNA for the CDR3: TGTGCCAGCAGTTATGACAGAACTGAAGCTTTCTTT.

The CDR3 bases are TGTGCCAGCAGCCCCTACCCCCACATGACAGGGGCGAACACCGGGGAGCTGTTTTTT. It translates to CASSPYPHMTGANTGELFF. The rearrangement uses TRBV4-2 and TRBJ2-2; 8 positions match TRBD1. V trimming: 4 bases; J trimming: 0 bases; junction bases outside the gene matches: 13. The germline V gene encodes CDR1 LGHNA and CDR2 YNFKEQ. The CDR3 loop spans 19 amino acids.

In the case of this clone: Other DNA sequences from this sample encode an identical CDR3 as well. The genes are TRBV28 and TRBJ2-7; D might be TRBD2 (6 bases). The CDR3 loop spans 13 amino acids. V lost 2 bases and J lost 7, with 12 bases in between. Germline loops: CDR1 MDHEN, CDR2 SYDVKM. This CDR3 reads CASSLGGAGEQYF. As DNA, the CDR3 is TGTGCCAGCAGTTTAGGAGGGGCTGGAGAGCAGTACTTC.

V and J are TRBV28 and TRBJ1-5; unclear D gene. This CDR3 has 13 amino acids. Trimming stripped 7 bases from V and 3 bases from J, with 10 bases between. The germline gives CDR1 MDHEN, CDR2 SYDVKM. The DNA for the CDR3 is TGTGCCAGCAATCCGGCCTTCAATCAGCCCCAGCATTTT. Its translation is CASNPAFNQPQHF.

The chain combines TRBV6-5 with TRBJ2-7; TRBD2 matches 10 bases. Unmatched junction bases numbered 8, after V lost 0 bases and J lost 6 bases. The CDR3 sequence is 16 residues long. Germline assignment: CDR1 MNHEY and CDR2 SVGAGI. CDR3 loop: CASSYSILAGKGEQYF. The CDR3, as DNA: TGTGCCAGCAGTTACTCGATACTAGCGGGAAAAGGCGAGCAGTACTTC.